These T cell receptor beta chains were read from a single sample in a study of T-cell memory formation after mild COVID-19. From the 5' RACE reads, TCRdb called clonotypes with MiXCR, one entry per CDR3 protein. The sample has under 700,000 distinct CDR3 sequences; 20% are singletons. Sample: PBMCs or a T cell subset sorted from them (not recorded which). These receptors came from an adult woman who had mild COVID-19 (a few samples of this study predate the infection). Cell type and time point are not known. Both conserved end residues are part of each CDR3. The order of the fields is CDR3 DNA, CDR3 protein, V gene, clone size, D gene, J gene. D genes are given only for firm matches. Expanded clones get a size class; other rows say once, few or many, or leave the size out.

TGTGCCAGCAGTACCGGGACAAGGGCGGGAGAGACCCAGTACTTC	CASSTGTRAGETQYF	TRBV6-1	few	NA	TRBJ2-5
TGTGCCAGCAGCCCCACAGGGGTTCTCACCGGGGAGCTGTTTTTT	CASSPTGVLTGELFF	TRBV7-8	few	TRBD1	TRBJ2-2
TGTGCCACCAGTGGATCCCGCGGGAGGACGCAGTTCTTC	CATSGSRGRTQFF	TRBV24-1	once	TRBD2	TRBJ2-1
TGTGCCAGCAGTACTAGCGGGAGGGCCTCTTACGAGCAGTACTTC	CASSTSGRASYEQYF	TRBV7-8	few	TRBD2	TRBJ2-7
TGCAGTGCTAGACCGTCCCGACTAGCGGGAGGTAGCTCCTACGAGCAGTACTTC	CSARPSRLAGGSSYEQYF	TRBV20-1	few	TRBD2	TRBJ2-7
TGTGCCAGCAGCACGACCGTCTCTGGAAACACCATATATTTT	CASSTTVSGNTIYF	TRBV3-1	few	NA	TRBJ1-3
TGTGCCAGCAGCCCCGTAGACAGGGATTCCTACGAGCAGTACTTC	CASSPVDRDSYEQYF	TRBV4-2	NA	TRBD1	TRBJ2-7
TGTGCCACCAGCAGAGATGGGGTAGTAACTGAAGCTTTCTTT	CATSRDGVVTEAFF	TRBV15	NA	NA	TRBJ1-1
TGTGCCACCAGTGGTAACCTTGACACCGGGGAGCTGTTTTTT	CATSGNLDTGELFF	TRBV24-1	NA	NA	TRBJ2-2
TGTGCCAGCAGCCCATTCAACTATGGCTACACCTTC	CASSPFNYGYTF	TRBV5-6	NA	NA	TRBJ1-2
TGTGCCAGCAGTCCCCCTCCTACAGGGCCCTACGAGCAGTACTTC	CASSPPPTGPYEQYF	TRBV27	few	NA	TRBJ2-7
TGTGCCAGCAGTGCCTCGATGCAGGGAGTCTACGAGCAGTACTTC	CASSASMQGVYEQYF	TRBV6-1	NA	NA	TRBJ2-7
TGTGCCAGCAGTTACTCTCGGGGCGCAGATACGCAGTATTTT	CASSYSRGADTQYF	TRBV6-5	few	NA	TRBJ2-3
TGTGCCAGCAGCCAAGATGTGGGACCTTTAGAGACCCAGTACTTC	CASSQDVGPLETQYF	TRBV4-2	few	NA	TRBJ2-5
TGTGCCAGCAGCTTGGCATCCGTTTCGGGGGGGGCCGGCTATGGCTACACCTTC	CASSLASVSGGAGYGYTF	TRBV5-5	NA	NA	TRBJ1-2
TGTGCCAGCAGTTTACGACTAGCGGGGGTAGGGACCCAGTACTTC	CASSLRLAGVGTQYF	TRBV27	NA	TRBD2	TRBJ2-5
TGCGCCAGCAACCCCCTAGCGGGAGGCTACAATGAGCAGTTCTTC	CASNPLAGGYNEQFF	TRBV5-1	NA	TRBD2	TRBJ2-1
TGTGCCAGCAGCCCTCTGAGGGGGGTGGGTCACGAGCAGTACTTC	CASSPLRGVGHEQYF	TRBV12-3/TRBV12-4	many	NA	TRBJ2-7
TGTGCCAGCTCACCCGAGCTTCTAGCGGGGGCGAGCTCCTACAATGAGCAGTTCTTC	CASSPELLAGASSYNEQFF	TRBV18	NA	TRBD2	TRBJ2-1
TGCAGTGCTCATCCAAGCGGGAAAGGTCTGCAGTACTTC	CSAHPSGKGLQYF	TRBV20-1	NA	TRBD2	TRBJ2-7
TGCAGTGCCGGGGACAGGGGGTACGAGCAGTACTTC	CSAGDRGYEQYF	TRBV20-1	NA	TRBD1	TRBJ2-7
TGTGCCAGCAGCGCCCTGGGGGGGATCACTGAAGCTTTCTTT	CASSALGGITEAFF	TRBV7-2	few	NA	TRBJ1-1
TGCAGCGTTGAAGGTGTCACAGATACGCAGTATTTT	CSVEGVTDTQYF	TRBV29-1	few	NA	TRBJ2-3
TGTGCCAGCAGTTTCCGGGACTCGGCTAGCACAGATACGCAGTATTTT	CASSFRDSASTDTQYF	TRBV6-2/TRBV6-3	once	NA	TRBJ2-3
TGTGCCAGTAGTATGTCCGTGGGGGGGTTGACGTCTGAAGCTTTCTTT	CASSMSVGGLTSEAFF	TRBV19	few	NA	TRBJ1-1
TGTGCCATCAGTTCCCACACCTCGGGGGTAGCTGGAAACCTGAACACCGGGGAGCTGTTTTTT	CAISSHTSGVAGNLNTGELFF	TRBV10-3	few	NA	TRBJ2-2
TGTGCCAGCAGTGAAAGTGTTGGCGGGGGGAGCACAGATACGCAGTATTTT	CASSESVGGGSTDTQYF	TRBV6-4	NA	TRBD2	TRBJ2-3
TGCAGTGCCGCGGGGGCGGTGGGGGCAGATACGCAGTATTTT	CSAAGAVGADTQYF	TRBV20-1	few	NA	TRBJ2-3
TGTGCCACCAGCAGCTGGACAGGGAAAGATACGCAGTATTTT	CATSSWTGKDTQYF	TRBV15	few	TRBD1	TRBJ2-3
TGTGCCATCGGAAGAGGGACAATGAACACTGAAGCTTTCTTT	CAIGRGTMNTEAFF	TRBV10-3	NA	NA	TRBJ1-1
TGCAGTGCTAGAGCGGGGCCGGGGCAGGGAACCAATTCACCCCTCCACTTT	CSARAGPGQGTNSPLHF	TRBV20-1	NA	NA	TRBJ1-6
TGCGCCAGCAGCTTGGGCATGGGGGTGAATGAGCAGTTCTTC	CASSLGMGVNEQFF	TRBV5-1	few	NA	TRBJ2-1
TGTGCCAGCAGCTCTGGCTACCTAGCGCCAGATACGCAGTATTTT	CASSSGYLAPDTQYF	TRBV7-2	few	NA	TRBJ2-3
TGTGCCAGCAGCCGACAGGGGGCTCGTGAGCAGTACTTC	CASSRQGAREQYF	TRBV3-1	few	TRBD1	TRBJ2-7
TGCGCCAGCAGCCCGGACAGGGTAGTTTATGGCTACACCTTC	CASSPDRVVYGYTF	TRBV5-1	few	TRBD1	TRBJ1-2
TGTGCCACCAGTGACCGGCGGGGAAGGGGAGCCCTCCGCTACGACAATGAGCAGTTCTTC	CATSDRRGRGALRYDNEQFF	TRBV24-1	many	NA	TRBJ2-1
TGTGCCAGCAGCTTTGGATTCATTAGACAGGGGGCGACCGGGGAGCTGTTTTTT	CASSFGFIRQGATGELFF	TRBV5-5	NA	TRBD1	TRBJ2-2
TGTGCCAGCAGCTTAACAGACCGCGGAATAGCTTTCTTT	CASSLTDRGIAFF	TRBV11-2	NA	NA	TRBJ1-1
TGTGCCACCAGCAGAGATATACAGGGAGGAGGCTACACCTTC	CATSRDIQGGGYTF	TRBV15	NA	NA	TRBJ1-2
TGTGCCACCAGTGATGGTACAGGGCAGTTCTACGAGCAGTACTTC	CATSDGTGQFYEQYF	TRBV24-1	few	NA	TRBJ2-7
TGTGCCAGCAGCGTGAAGGGACAGGTCCACAATGAGCAGTTCTTC	CASSVKGQVHNEQFF	TRBV7-8	few	TRBD1	TRBJ2-1
TGCGCCAGCAGCCAAGATGGGGCCTGGGGGGGGAAAGCTTTCTTT	CASSQDGAWGGKAFF	TRBV4-3	NA	NA	TRBJ1-1
TGCGCCAGCAGCCACCGGGGATCGGCCACAGATACGCAGTATTTT	CASSHRGSATDTQYF	TRBV4-3	NA	NA	TRBJ2-3
TGTGCCAGCAGTTACCGGGATACCCCCTACGAGCAGTACTTC	CASSYRDTPYEQYF	TRBV7-9	NA	NA	TRBJ2-7
TGCAGCGTGGCCGGGTCCTGGGGGACTGAAGCTTTCTTT	CSVAGSWGTEAFF	TRBV29-1	few	NA	TRBJ1-1
TGTGCCAGCAGTCAATCAGACAGGGGTGACCAAGAGACCCAGTACTTC	CASSQSDRGDQETQYF	TRBV3-1	few	TRBD1	TRBJ2-5
TGCGCCAGCAGCTCGCTACAGGATGGGAGGCACGAGCAGTACTTC	CASSSLQDGRHEQYF	TRBV5-1	few	NA	TRBJ2-7
TGTGCCATCACAGCGGGAGTGGGGGAGCAGTACTTC	CAITAGVGEQYF	TRBV10-3	few	TRBD2	TRBJ2-7
TGTGCCAGCAGCTCAACGCGGAGCTACGAGCAGTACTTC	CASSSTRSYEQYF	TRBV5-6	NA	NA	TRBJ2-7